This is a list of T cell receptor beta chains from one sample in a study of T cells after yellow fever vaccination. TCRdb ran MiXCR on the 5' RACE reads and lists one entry per CDR3 protein. The table has over 300,000 distinct CDR3 sequences, around 7% seen once; the top ten hold over 15%. The sequences come from PBMCs, collected about 49 days after the first yellow fever vaccination. All receptors derive from a man aged 18 to 30 who received the YFV17D yellow fever vaccine. CDR3s include the opening cysteine and the closing phenylalanine or tryptophan. The D gene is left open where the match is weak. For some rows the clone size is stated as once, few or many, or as a class when expanded; others skip it.

cdr3_nt: TGTGCCAGCAGTTTAAGACAGGGGGCTTCACCCCTCCACTTT
cdr3_aa: CASSLRQGASPLHF
clone_size: .
d_call: TRBD1
j_call: TRBJ1-6
v_call: TRBV12-3/TRBV12-4

cdr3_nt: TGTGCCAGCCTCGGGCGGACAGGTCTTTCCGAGCAGTACTTC
cdr3_aa: CASLGRTGLSEQYF
clone_size: many
d_call: TRBD1
j_call: TRBJ2-7
v_call: TRBV9

cdr3_nt: TGTGCCAGCAGCCAGACGACAGGAATTTACGAGCAGTACTTC
cdr3_aa: CASSQTTGIYEQYF
clone_size: many
d_call: .
j_call: TRBJ2-7
v_call: TRBV5-5

cdr3_nt: TGCAGCGTTAGGGGGGCTAGCACAGATACGCAGTATTTT
cdr3_aa: CSVRGASTDTQYF
clone_size: .
d_call: .
j_call: TRBJ2-3
v_call: TRBV29-1

cdr3_nt: TGTGCCAGCAGCTTTCAGGGAAGGGCTGAAGCTTTCTTT
cdr3_aa: CASSFQGRAEAFF
clone_size: few
d_call: .
j_call: TRBJ1-1
v_call: TRBV7-2

cdr3_nt: TGCAGTGCTAGAGATCTCCCAGAACAGTATTTT
cdr3_aa: CSARDLPEQYF
clone_size: .
d_call: .
j_call: TRBJ2-3
v_call: TRBV20-1

cdr3_nt: TGTGCCAGCAGCCAAGGGAGTGGATGGGTTAGAGACACTGAAGCTTTCTTT
cdr3_aa: CASSQGSGWVRDTEAFF
clone_size: many
d_call: .
j_call: TRBJ1-1
v_call: TRBV4-2

cdr3_nt: TGTGCCAGCAGCAATTCAGGGGGGGAGCAGTTCTTC
cdr3_aa: CASSNSGGEQFF
clone_size: many
d_call: .
j_call: TRBJ2-1
v_call: TRBV7-6

cdr3_nt: TGCGCCAGCAGCCTGGCAATGTCGAGCACTGAAGCTTTCTTT
cdr3_aa: CASSLAMSSTEAFF
clone_size: many
d_call: .
j_call: TRBJ1-1
v_call: TRBV5-1

cdr3_nt: TGCGCCAGCACCGATGGGAGGGGGGGCCGGGCAGATACGCAGTATTTT
cdr3_aa: CASTDGRGGRADTQYF
clone_size: many
d_call: .
j_call: TRBJ2-3
v_call: TRBV5-1

cdr3_nt: TGTGCCAGCAGCGCAATTCAGGACGGGGAGCTGTTTTTT
cdr3_aa: CASSAIQDGELFF
clone_size: .
d_call: .
j_call: TRBJ2-2
v_call: TRBV5-4

cdr3_nt: TGTGCCAGCAGACCCGTGGCAGATACGCAGTATTTT
cdr3_aa: CASRPVADTQYF
clone_size: few
d_call: .
j_call: TRBJ2-3
v_call: TRBV7-2

cdr3_nt: TGTGCCAGCAGCTTGCGGGGGGAGGAAAAACTGTTTTTT
cdr3_aa: CASSLRGEEKLFF
clone_size: .
d_call: .
j_call: TRBJ1-4
v_call: TRBV5-4

cdr3_nt: TGTGCCAGCAGCCAGGACAGGCCCCAGTGGTCTGGAAACACCATATATTTT
cdr3_aa: CASSQDRPQWSGNTIYF
clone_size: few
d_call: TRBD1
j_call: TRBJ1-3
v_call: TRBV7-2

cdr3_nt: TGTGCCAGCAGCCCCGACAGGGCTACGACCTACGAGCAGTACTTC
cdr3_aa: CASSPDRATTYEQYF
clone_size: .
d_call: TRBD1
j_call: TRBJ2-7
v_call: TRBV12-3/TRBV12-4

cdr3_nt: TGTGCCAGCAGCGTAGCCGCGACGCGGGGGTTATCAGATACGCAGTATTTT
cdr3_aa: CASSVAATRGLSDTQYF
clone_size: few
d_call: TRBD2
j_call: TRBJ2-3
v_call: TRBV9

cdr3_nt: TGTGCCAGCAGCGTAGGCGGAGCGGGATACACAGATACGCAGTATTTT
cdr3_aa: CASSVGGAGYTDTQYF
clone_size: .
d_call: TRBD2
j_call: TRBJ2-3
v_call: TRBV9

cdr3_nt: TGTGCCAGCAGACTACAGGGTTTGCCGCCCCAGCATTTT
cdr3_aa: CASRLQGLPPQHF
clone_size: .
d_call: .
j_call: TRBJ1-5
v_call: TRBV12-3/TRBV12-4

cdr3_nt: TGTGCCAGCAGTTACGCTAGCGGGGGTGGCAATGAGCAGTTCTTC
cdr3_aa: CASSYASGGGNEQFF
clone_size: .
d_call: TRBD2
j_call: TRBJ2-1
v_call: TRBV6-5

cdr3_nt: TGTGCCAGCAGCTTAGGAGGCGCTCAAGGCACTGAAGCTTTCTTT
cdr3_aa: CASSLGGAQGTEAFF
clone_size: few
d_call: .
j_call: TRBJ1-1
v_call: TRBV7-8

cdr3_nt: TGTGCCAGCAGTCAGCGGACTGCGAACACCGGGGAGCTGTTTTTT
cdr3_aa: CASSQRTANTGELFF
clone_size: many
d_call: .
j_call: TRBJ2-2
v_call: TRBV7-3

cdr3_nt: TGTGCCAGCAGCTTGGGGACTAGCGGGGCCGCCGGGGAGCTGTTTTTT
cdr3_aa: CASSLGTSGAAGELFF
clone_size: few
d_call: TRBD2
j_call: TRBJ2-2
v_call: TRBV5-4

cdr3_nt: TGCAGCGTCTCATCCGGGACAGGGGGTTCTGAAGCTTTCTTT
cdr3_aa: CSVSSGTGGSEAFF
clone_size: few
d_call: TRBD1
j_call: TRBJ1-1
v_call: TRBV29-1